The clone carrying this T cell receptor beta chain is a singleton in its sample. Looked up from germline, CDR1 is SNHLY and CDR2 is FYNNEI. Trimming cost V 6 bases and J 12 bases; bases outside gene matches: 14. The CDR3 totals 14 residues. Data came from immunoSEQ multiplex PCR; TCRdb stores just in-frame clones and leaves some out. Of 100,000 or so clones listed, 68% are singletons. The data are from a study of shared clonotypes between healthy human individuals. The V call is TRBV2, the J call TRBJ2-1, with TRBD2 matching over 7 bases. The sample taken for sequencing was memory CD8+ T cells sorted from blood. Regarding subset: CD45RO+ cells pooled with CCR7-negative TemRA cells. This TCR came from a woman aged 25 to 39 in good health. The DNA for the CDR3 is TGTGCCAGCAGAACCGAGGGGTTCGGGAGGAGGCAGTTCTTC. Translated, it gives CASRTEGFGRRQFF.